Presented here are 25 T cell receptor beta chains from one specimen sequenced in a study of T-cell memory formation after mild COVID-19. Each CDR3 protein gets one entry after TCRdb re-called the 5' RACE reads with MiXCR. This repertoire shows 180,000 or so distinct CDR3 sequences, 11% found once; its top ten account for about 3.8%. Sequencing was performed on PBMCs or a T cell subset sorted from them (not recorded which). The receptors come from a man younger than 30 who had mild COVID-19 (a few samples of this study predate the infection). Cell type and time point are not known.

This clonotype was detected ten times or more. V usage is TRBV7-3 and J usage is TRBJ1-2; the D gene is possibly TRBD1 (6 bases). Germline V CDR1 and CDR2: SGHTA, FQGTGA. The length of the CDR3 is 15 residues. V was trimmed by 5 bases and J by 4 bases, leaving 17 bases between them. CDR3 in DNA: TGTGCCAGCAGCCAAACTCCGGGACATTCCTATGGCTACACCTTC. Translation gives CASSQTPGHSYGYTF.

There are a few counts of this clonotype. This rearrangement joins TRBV18 to TRBJ2-5; D is uncertain. Germline V gives CDR1 KGHSH, CDR2 LQKENI. Trimming pared 1 base from V and 2 bases from J, leaving 2 bases between. This CDR3 contains 12 residues. Here the CDR3 reads CASSPLQETQYF. The DNA of the CDR3 is TGTGCCAGCTCACCACTACAAGAGACCCAGTACTTC.

A few counts support this clonotype. V usage is TRBV5-6 and J usage is TRBJ1-1; 11 bases map to TRBD1. The CDR3 loop spans 15 amino acids. V lost 3 bases and J lost 0; bases outside the gene matches: 1. Germline CDR1 and CDR2: SGHDT and YYEEEE. CDR3 sequence (DNA): TGTGCCAGCAGCTGGGACAGGGGGTTGAACACTGAAGCTTTCTTT. This translates into CASSWDRGLNTEAFF.

This chain uses TRBV5-6 with TRBJ1-2, with TRBD1 identical over 8 bases. CDR1 SGHDT and CDR2 YYEEEE come from the germline V gene. The trim removed 7 bases at V and 3 bases at J, leaving 14 bases unmatched. CDR3 length equals 16 residues. CDR3 nucleotides: TGTGCCAGCGGCCGACCCTTACAGGGACAGGACTATGGCTACACCTTC. Amino acids: CASGRPLQGQDYGYTF.

The V gene is TRBV18, the J gene TRBJ1-5; D not resolved. Germline lookup yields CDR1 KGHSH and CDR2 LQKENI. V was pared by 3 bases and J by 7 bases, with 16 bases between. The CDR3 is 15 amino acids. The CDR3 DNA reads as TGTGCCAGCTCACCTCGAGGGTCCATGAGCCAGCCCCAGCATTTT. Its protein is CASSPRGSMSQPQHF.

This clonotype was picked up many times. The rearrangement uses TRBV4-1 and TRBJ1-5; maybe TRBD1 (6 bases). This CDR3 has 16 amino acids. Germline V gene data show CDR1 as MGHRA and CDR2 as YSYEKL. V dropped 0 bases and J dropped 5 bases, with 14 bases sitting between them. DNA for the CDR3: TGCGCCAGCAGCCAAGACTTGGACAGCCAACATCAGCCCCAGCATTTT. Its protein is CASSQDLDSQHQPQHF.

This chain links TRBV6-5 with TRBJ1-1; D possibly corresponds to TRBD1 (6 bases). Germline assignment: CDR1 MNHEY and CDR2 SVGAGI. V shed 0 bases and J shed 5 bases, with 13 bases lying between them. The CDR3 covers 15 residues. CDR3 DNA sequence: TGTGCCAGCAGTTACTCCTGGAGGGGGGGAACTGAAGCTTTCTTT. Its translation is CASSYSWRGGTEAFF.

This clonotype was found many times. This CDR3 reads CASSQDSEENTEAFF. The DNA for the CDR3 is TGCGCCAGCAGCCAAGATAGTGAGGAGAACACTGAAGCTTTCTTT. The rearrangement uses TRBV4-3 and TRBJ1-1; D remains ambiguous. This CDR3 has 15 amino acids. Trimming removed 0 bases from V and 1 base from J, with 9 bases in between. Germline assignment: CDR1 LGHNA and CDR2 YSLEER.

The CDR3: CASTPTDSYGYTF. In DNA, the CDR3 is TGTGCCAGCACCCCGACGGACTCCTATGGCTACACCTTC. V usage is TRBV5-6 and J usage is TRBJ1-2; D ambiguous. The V and J ends lost 6 bases and 4 bases respectively, with 13 bases between them. This CDR3 is built from 13 residues. Germline lookup yields CDR1 SGHDT and CDR2 YYEEEE.

The chain employs TRBV7-2 and TRBJ2-6; D is ambiguous. The CDR3 contains 13 residues. V lost 6 bases and J lost 6, with 9 bases in between. Germline V gives CDR1 SGHTA, CDR2 FQGNSA. As DNA, the CDR3 is TGTGCCAGCAGTCATCCCGAGGCCAACGTCCTGACTTTC. This codes for CASSHPEANVLTF.

This chain uses TRBV6-5 with TRBJ2-3; tentative D call: TRBD2 (5 bases). Germline CDR1 and CDR2: MNHEY and SVGAGI. This CDR3 is 15 amino acids long. Trimming took 1 base from V and 4 from J, leaving 12 bases between them. The DNA for the CDR3 is TGTGCCAGCAGTTACTACCCTAGCCCCGCAGATACGCAGTATTTT. Translating gives CASSYYPSPADTQYF.

This chain joins TRBV12-3 or TRBV12-4 and TRBJ1-2, with TRBD1 identical over 7 bases. With V trimmed by 10 bases and J by 2 bases, 7 bases remained unmatched. The CDR3 runs to 13 residues. CDR3 sequence (DNA): TGTGCCACCAGGACAGGAGTCAACTATGGCTACACCTTC. Translation gives CATRTGVNYGYTF.

There are a few counts of this clonotype. This chain connects TRBV4-1 to TRBJ1-2; tentative D call: TRBD1 (5 bases). V dropped 4 bases and J dropped 6 bases, with 15 bases sitting between them. Per germline, CDR1 MGHRA and CDR2 YSYEKL. This CDR3 spans 14 amino acids. CDR3 loop: CASSPGPQRDGYTF. For the CDR3, the DNA is TGCGCCAGCAGCCCGGGACCTCAACGGGATGGCTACACCTTC.

This chain connects TRBV6-2 or TRBV6-3 to TRBJ2-2; D possibly corresponds to TRBD2 (5 bases). This CDR3 spans 16 amino acids. CDR1 MNHEY and CDR2 SVGEGT come from the germline V gene. CDR3 region: CATRAADFANTGELFF. The CDR3 DNA sequence: TGTGCTACGAGGGCGGCAGACTTCGCGAACACCGGGGAGCTGTTTTTT.

This clonotype was counted ten times or more. V is TRBV11-1 and J is TRBJ2-7; D might be TRBD1 (6 bases). Germline V lookup: CDR1 SGHAT, CDR2 FQDESV (reference sequence). The CDR3 is made up of 14 amino acids. Trimming left V 3 bases short and J 4 bases short, with 13 bases between. The CDR3 reads CASSLNRDTYEQYV. CDR3 bases: TGTGCCAGCAGCTTGAACCGGGACACTTACGAGCAGTACGTC.

This clonotype was recorded at least ten times. The rearrangement joins TRBV29-1 to TRBJ2-4, with 7 nucleotides matching TRBD1. Germline loops: CDR1 SQVTM, CDR2 ANQGSEA. There are 13 residues in the CDR3. J was trimmed by 4 bases and V by 1 base; bases with no gene match: 1. CDR3 protein: CSVEGQGKNIQYF. CDR3 nucleotides: TGCAGCGTTGAAGGACAGGGAAAAAACATTCAGTACTTC.

This clonotype was counted between two and nine times. This chain links TRBV3-1 with TRBJ2-2; weak D call: TRBD2 (5 bases). V was clipped by 2 bases and J by 8 bases, with 12 bases between them. The CDR3 has 14 amino acids. Germline V gene data show CDR1 as LGHDT and CDR2 as YNNKEL (reference sequence). CDR3 nucleotide sequence: TGTGCCAGCAGCCAATTTGAGGGCGAAGGGGAGCTGTTTTTT. It codes for CASSQFEGEGELFF.

This clonotype was seen ten or more times. The J gene is TRBJ2-2, the V gene TRBV6-5; TRBD1 agrees at 7 bases. Germline V gives CDR1 MNHEY, CDR2 SVGAGI. This CDR3 contains 14 residues. The trim removed 7 bases at V and 4 bases at J, leaving 6 bases unmatched. The CDR3 reads CASTLNRGTGELFF. Here the CDR3 DNA reads TGTGCCAGCACCCTCAACAGGGGCACCGGGGAGCTGTTTTTT.

The chain joins TRBV4-3 to TRBJ2-7; D call uncertain. From germline, CDR1 is LGHNA and CDR2 YSLEER. This CDR3 has 18 residues. Trimming shortened V by 0 bases and J by 3 bases, and 21 bases separated the two germline ends. The DNA of the CDR3 is TGCGCCAGCAGCCAAGATCTGGGCCGTGGGCGGCCGGGCTACGAGCAGTACTTC. Translated, it gives CASSQDLGRGRPGYEQYF.

This clonotype was seen more than once but under ten times. V is TRBV7-3 and J is TRBJ2-1; the D gene is possibly TRBD1 (5 bases). CDR1 is SGHTA, CDR2 FQGTGA, per germline. Trimming took 3 bases from V and 0 from J, leaving 12 bases between them. This CDR3 comprises 16 residues. The CDR3 nucleotides read TGTGCCAGCAGCTTCTCGACAGAGAGCTCCTACAATGAGCAGTTCTTC. Translating gives CASSFSTESSYNEQFF.

This chain links TRBV12-3 or TRBV12-4 with TRBJ1-5; D call uncertain. The CDR3 has 13 amino acids. Trimming took 7 bases from V and 0 from J, leaving 7 bases between them. CDR3 in DNA: TGTGCCAGCACCGAATATAGCAATCAGCCCCAGCATTTT. It codes for CASTEYSNQPQHF.

V is TRBV4-3 and J is TRBJ2-5; weak D call: TRBD1 (6 bases). The CDR3 contains 16 residues. Germline V gene data show CDR1 as LGHNA and CDR2 as YSLEER. The V gene lost 1 base and the J gene lost 3 bases, with 15 bases spanning the gap. The CDR3 loop is CASSQALSWTEETQYF. Written as DNA, the CDR3 is TGCGCCAGCAGCCAAGCCCTCTCGTGGACAGAAGAGACCCAGTACTTC.

This clonotype came up a few times. V is TRBV12-3 or TRBV12-4 and J is TRBJ2-1; TRBD2 matches at 8 bases. V shed 8 bases and J 9 bases; nucleotides not matched to a gene: 12. CDR3 length equals 14 residues. The CDR3 DNA follows: TGTGCCAGCCTGCGGGGGGCTAGAGGTAGTGAGCAGTTCTTC. As protein: CASLRGARGSEQFF.

The chain joins TRBV20-1 to TRBJ2-5; D possibly corresponds to TRBD2 (6 bases). There are 13 residues in the CDR3. Per germline, CDR1 DFQATT and CDR2 SNEGSKA (reference sequence). Trimming pared 5 bases from V and 4 bases from J, leaving 14 bases between. The CDR3: CSAPAPGVETQYF. The CDR3 nucleotides read TGCAGTGCTCCCGCCCCGGGGGTAGAGACCCAGTACTTC.

This clonotype was recorded at least ten times. This chain uses TRBV4-2 with TRBJ2-1; 11 nucleotides agree with TRBD2. Germline trimming cut 2 bases from V and 0 bases from J; bases unmatched to any gene: 0. The CDR3 has 16 residues. Germline lookup yields CDR1 LGHNA and CDR2 YNFKEQ. CDR3 loop: CASSQLAGGSYNEQFF. The DNA for the CDR3 is TGTGCCAGCAGCCAACTAGCGGGGGGCTCCTACAATGAGCAGTTCTTC.